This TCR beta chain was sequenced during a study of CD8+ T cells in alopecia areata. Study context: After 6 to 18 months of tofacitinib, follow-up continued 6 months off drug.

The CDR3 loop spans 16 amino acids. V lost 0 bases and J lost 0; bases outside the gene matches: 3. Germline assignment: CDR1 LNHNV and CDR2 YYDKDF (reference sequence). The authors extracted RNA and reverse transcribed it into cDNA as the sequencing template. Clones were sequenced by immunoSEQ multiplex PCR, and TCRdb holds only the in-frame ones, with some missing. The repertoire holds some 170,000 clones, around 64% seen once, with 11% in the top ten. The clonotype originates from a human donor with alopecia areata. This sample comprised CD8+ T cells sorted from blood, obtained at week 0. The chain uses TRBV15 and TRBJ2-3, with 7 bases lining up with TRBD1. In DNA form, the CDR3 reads TGTGCCACCAGCAGAGAGGAACAGGGGAGCACAGATACGCAGTATTTT. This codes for CATSREEQGSTDTQYF.